This TCR beta chain was identified in a study of shared clonotypes between healthy human individuals. As for the study in general: CD4 naive and memory got three plates each, CD8 naive two, CD8 memory one.

This CDR3 comprises 14 residues. V was clipped by 3 bases and J by 2 bases; unmatched bases: 4. The germline gives CDR1 WSHSY, CDR2 SAAADI. Points from the study as a whole: Relative to their counterparts shared across all four donors, non-shared clonotypes exhibited diminished generation probabilities. Sharing across four donors was seen in approximately 5.2% of naive CD4 clonotypes.

This clone showed up just once. Its target is not known. Naive CD8 isolation took CD45RO-negative cells positively selected for CCR7 and excluded terminally differentiated effector memory CD45RA+ cells. How the authors handled the data: Because ImmunoSEQ provided only junction sequences with no quality scores, the filtering differed. Assay used: immunoSEQ multiplex PCR; TCRdb lists only in-frame clones, some missing. The D gene and trimming were derived from the DNA, and the V and J assignments and clone size from that table. The table has under 2,000,000 clones, about 94% seen once. The chain combines TRBV10-2 with TRBJ2-7; 7 bases line up with TRBD2. Source material: naive CD8+ T cells sorted from blood. This sequence was found in a man in his late teens or twenties in good health. The CDR3 nucleotides read TGCGCCAGCAGTGAAGCGGGGCTGACCTACGAGCAGTACTTC. It yields the protein CASSEAGLTYEQYF.